The sequence of this T cell receptor beta chain was determined in a study of molecular identifiers for immune sequencing clone quantification. In germline, CDR1 is LGHNA, CDR2 YSLEER. There are 15 residues in the CDR3. Trimming at V came to 4 bases and at J to 6 bases, leaving 7 bases not matched to a gene. TCRdb reprocessed the PCR reads via MiXCR and lists one record per CDR3 protein. Of around 460,000 distinct CDR3 sequences detected, about a quarter appear once; the ten largest clones hold approximately 0.8%. V gene TRBV4-3 combines with J gene TRBJ1-5; the match to TRBD1 covers 9 bases. This TCR was sampled from a human donor in good health. Some libraries in this study had Jurkat cell RNA spiked in. The sample was naive CD8+ T cells from blood, with Jurkat cell RNA spiked in. The subset was: FACS-sorted CD8+CD4-CCR7+CD45RA+ naive T cells. DNA of the CDR3: TGCGCCAGCAGCCCGGGACAGGGACTCGGTCAGCCCCAGCATTTT. Encoded protein: CASSPGQGLGQPQHF.